The rows below give T cell receptor beta chains drawn from one sample of a study of blood T cell repertoires in COVID-19. Assay: immunoSEQ multiplex PCR; the TCRdb copy retains only in-frame clones and omits some. The table includes about 240,000 clones, around 90% detected once. Material for sequencing was peripheral blood. Receptor source: a man between 60 and 75 years old who had recovered from COVID-19. The CDR3 runs from the conserved cysteine through the conserved F or W. The D gene is left open where the match is weak. Clone size is shown for a subset of rows, as once, few, many or a class of expanded clone.

>TRBJ1-1|-|TRBV6-5|-
CASSSRGVNTEAFF
TGTGCCAGCAGTTCGCGGGGGGTGAACACTGAAGCTTTCTTT
>TRBJ1-6|-|TRBV20-1|-
CSASSGTYNSPLHF
TGCAGTGCTAGTAGCGGGACTTATAATTCACCCCTCCACTTT
>TRBJ2-3|once|TRBV4-1|-
CASSANTFRTDTQYF
TGCGCCAGCAGCGCAAACACCTTCCGCACAGATACGCAGTATTTT
>TRBJ2-7|once|TRBV19|-
CASSRSGYEQYF
TGTGCCAGTAGTAGATCGGGCTACGAGCAGTACTTC
>TRBJ2-5|-|TRBV5-1|-
CASSLVPGSVETQYF
TGCGCCAGCAGCTTGGTTCCGGGATCGGTCGAGACCCAGTACTTC
>TRBJ1-4|-|TRBV12-5|-
CASGREVGEKLFF
TGTGCTAGTGGTAGGGAGGTAGGGGAAAAACTGTTTTTT
>TRBJ1-2|few|TRBV5-4|-
CASSSTAGGWDGYTF
TGTGCCAGCAGCTCGACCGCGGGGGGGTGGGATGGCTACACCTTC
>TRBJ2-7|few|TRBV6-5|-
CASTRTPAYEQYF
TGTGCCAGCACTAGGACACCCGCCTACGAGCAGTACTTC
>TRBJ2-2|-|TRBV27|-
CASRLSARTGELFF
TGTGCCAGCAGGTTATCCGCGCGGACCGGGGAGCTGTTTTTT
>TRBJ2-1|-|TRBV5-6|TRBD1
CASSPGTGRINEQFF
TGTGCCAGCAGCCCCGGGACAGGGCGTATCAATGAGCAGTTCTTC
>TRBJ1-1|-|TRBV30|-
CAWSVRPATAEAFF
TGTGCCTGGAGTGTACGTCCTGCGACAGCTGAAGCTTTCTTT
>TRBJ2-2|-|TRBV27|-
CASGLRGAGTGELFF
TGTGCCAGCGGGCTCCGGGGGGCGGGCACCGGGGAGCTGTTTTTT
>TRBJ2-1|-|TRBV7-9|TRBD1
CASSLTTGDNEQFF
TGTGCCAGCAGCTTAACGACAGGGGACAATGAGCAGTTCTTC
>TRBJ2-7|-|TRBV30|-
CAWSVGGATGEQYF
TGTGCCTGGAGTGTAGGGGGGGCCACCGGGGAGCAGTACTTC